This T cell receptor beta chain stems from a study of blood T cell repertoires in COVID-19. Study information: COVID-19 samples from acute and convalescent phases originated in the United States, Italy and Spain.

CDR1 is LGHDT and CDR2 is YNNKEL in the germline V gene (reference sequence). V lost 4 bases and J lost 2; bases outside the gene matches: 1. The CDR3 has 13 amino acids. Individuals aged roughly 18 to 95 years were recruited from fewer than 30 US areas. Authors' analysis steps: Estimation of nucleated cell counts relied on the amplification of reference gene primers. The data were produced by immunoSEQ multiplex PCR, yet TCRdb's version contains in-frame clones alone and is incomplete. V, J and clone size were drawn from that table, and D and trimming were deduced from the DNA. The table lists fewer than 250,000 clones, 80% to 90% of them singletons.

The receptor comes from a woman aged 45-60 years with acute COVID-19. The sequenced material came from PBMCs or T cells enriched from blood (not recorded which). The rearrangement links TRBV3-1 (or the pseudogene TRBV3-2) to TRBJ1-2; 7 bases agree with TRBD1. The CDR3 sequence: CASSPGQNYGYTF. DNA for the CDR3: TGTGCCAGCAGCCCGGGACAGAACTATGGCTACACCTTC.